The rows below give T cell receptor beta chains drawn from one sample of a study of human T cells and chemical hapten exposure. TCRdb ran MiXCR on the 5' RACE reads and lists one entry per CDR3 protein. The data contain 95,000 to 120,000 distinct CDR3 sequences, 15% to 20% of them seen just once; the ten biggest clones take up around 2.7%. Receptor source: a human donor in good health. The CDR3 runs from the conserved cysteine through the conserved F or W. Each record gives: D gene, V gene, J gene, clone size, CDR3 DNA, CDR3 protein. The D gene is left open where the match is weak. Size is stated for part of the rows, as once, few or many counts, or as a class when the clone is expanded.

.,TRBV30,TRBJ2-7,.,TGTGCCTGGAGGAGCTCCTACGAGCAGTACTTC,CAWRSSYEQYF
.,TRBV24-1,TRBJ2-2,.,TGTGCCACCAGTGACCACTCCCAACCGCCGAACACCGGGGAGCTGTTTTTT,CATSDHSQPPNTGELFF
.,TRBV5-1,TRBJ2-1,.,TGCGCCAGCAGCACGACTGGGAACAATGAGCAGTTCTTC,CASSTTGNNEQFF
TRBD1,TRBV5-1,TRBJ2-3,few,TGCGCCAGCAGCTCCAGGGGGCAAGCAGATACGCAGTATTTT,CASSSRGQADTQYF
TRBD1,TRBV20-1,TRBJ1-1,few,TGCAGTGCTACACCGGGACAGGGACTGAACACTGAAGCTTTCTTT,CSATPGQGLNTEAFF
.,TRBV28,TRBJ2-7,few,TGTGCCAGCAGCCCTCACCCATCCTACGAGCAGTACTTC,CASSPHPSYEQYF
TRBD2,TRBV3-1,TRBJ2-1,few,TGTGCCAGCAGCCAAGATAGGGGACTAGCGGGAGACCTCTACAATGAGCAGTTCTTC,CASSQDRGLAGDLYNEQFF
.,TRBV9,TRBJ2-3,.,TGTGCCAGCAGCCAAGCCGGGGCGGGCCTAGGGACAGATACGCAGTATTTT,CASSQAGAGLGTDTQYF
TRBD1,TRBV29-1,TRBJ1-1,.,TGCAGCGTTGAAAGGGGGCGCAGGGACACTGAAGCTTTCTTT,CSVERGRRDTEAFF
.,TRBV5-1,TRBJ2-7,once,TGCGCCAGCAGCTTAACACGGGCCGAAGACGAGCAGTACTTC,CASSLTRAEDEQYF
TRBD1,TRBV29-1,TRBJ1-5,.,TGCAGCGTTTCGCACTCCGGGACAGGGTCCAATCAGCCCCAGCATTTT,CSVSHSGTGSNQPQHF
.,TRBV12-3/TRBV12-4,TRBJ1-4,few,TGTGCCAGCAGTTTAGCGTGGGACTTAGTCGGGGGAAATGAAAAACTGTTTTTT,CASSLAWDLVGGNEKLFF
TRBD1,TRBV28,TRBJ1-4,.,TGTGCCAGCAGTTTCCCCGGACAGGGTGTCGAAAAACTGTTTTTT,CASSFPGQGVEKLFF
TRBD2,TRBV4-1,TRBJ2-7,.,TGCGCCAGCAGCCAACAGACTAGCGGAGTGGTTGGCGAGCAGTACTTC,CASSQQTSGVVGEQYF
TRBD2,TRBV10-3,TRBJ2-5,.,TGTGCCATCAGCGGGACTAGCGGGACCCAAGAGACCCAGTACTTC,CAISGTSGTQETQYF
TRBD2,TRBV28,TRBJ2-1,few,TGTGCCAGCAGTCGGAGACTAGCGGGAGACAATGAGCAGTTCTTC,CASSRRLAGDNEQFF
TRBD1,TRBV15,TRBJ1-5,.,TGTGCCACCAGCATACGTACAGGGGCTGCGCATCAGCCCCAGCATTTT,CATSIRTGAAHQPQHF
.,TRBV2,TRBJ1-5,.,TGTGCCAGCAGCCCGAGTTTACAGCCCCAGCATTTT,CASSPSLQPQHF
.,TRBV12-3/TRBV12-4,TRBJ1-4,few,TGTGCCAGCAGTTTCGGCCCGAGGCTGTTTTTT,CASSFGPRLFF
TRBD1,TRBV18,TRBJ1-1,.,TGTGCCAGCTCACCAGGACAGGAGTCTTTAACTTTCTTT,CASSPGQESLTFF
TRBD2,TRBV6-5,TRBJ2-5,few,TGTGCCAGCAGTTATGGGCTAGCGGGAGGACAAGAGACCCAGTACTTC,CASSYGLAGGQETQYF
TRBD1,TRBV28,TRBJ1-2,few,TGTGCCAGCACGACGGGACAGGGAAACTATGGCTACACCTTC,CASTTGQGNYGYTF
.,TRBV6-5,TRBJ1-1,.,TGTGCCAGCAGGGAGCTGGGTCACACTGAAGCTTTCTTT,CASRELGHTEAFF
.,TRBV12-3/TRBV12-4,TRBJ1-1,.,TGTGCCAGCAGACTGGGGGGCGGCACTGAAGCTTTCTTT,CASRLGGGTEAFF